This T cell receptor (beta chain) came from a study of beta chain features in type 1 diabetes. General study results and limits: In type 1 diabetes patients, VDJ junctions had fewer insertions; deletions at these junctions were more frequent.

This clone turned up a few times. The antigen is undetermined. Deletions cut 3 bases from V and 0 bases from J, with 15 bases between. In germline, CDR1 is SQVTM, CDR2 ANQGSEA. The CDR3 runs to 16 residues. Reverse transcription of all isolated RNA meant that expressed TCRB transcripts were sequenced. TCRdb keeps only in-frame clones here, not all; method: immunoSEQ multiplex PCR. The data contain about 330,000 clones, 9.5% to 12% of them seen just once; the ten biggest clones take up just over 0.015%. The sequence was obtained from a woman in her thirties in good health. The chain carries TRBV29-1 and TRBJ2-1; D perhaps matches TRBD1 (6 bases). Material for sequencing was naive CD4+ T cells from blood. The CDR3 protein is CSVEGAIWGSYNEQFF. CDR3 coding DNA: TGCAGCGTTGAGGGGGCTATTTGGGGCTCCTACAATGAGCAGTTCTTC.